This T cell receptor beta chain was sequenced in a study of blood T cells in healthy people across ages. As for the study in general: About one barcoded TCR beta cDNA was captured per two T cells.

PCR was performed a second time for about 6 to 12 cycles using a sample-barcoded 5' primer and a J-beta primer mix. MiXCR was run by TCRdb on the 5' RACE reads, yielding one entry per CDR3 protein. The repertoire holds roughly 1,300,000 distinct CDR3 sequences, with 59% as singletons. The V gene's germline CDR1 is LGHNA and CDR2 YSLEER. The V and J ends lost 4 bases and 0 bases, in that order; junction bases with no gene match: 9. This CDR3 is 16 amino acids long. Donors gave ten milliliters of peripheral blood apiece. This clonotype appeared once. This receptor was identified in a man between 18 and 35 years old in good health. The chain is built from TRBV4-3 and TRBJ2-7, with 7 bases lining up with TRBD2. The sample consisted of blood. Written as DNA, the CDR3 is TGCGCCAGCAGCCCCCATTGGGAGGGGAACTCCTACGAGCAGTACTTC. This translates into CASSPHWEGNSYEQYF.